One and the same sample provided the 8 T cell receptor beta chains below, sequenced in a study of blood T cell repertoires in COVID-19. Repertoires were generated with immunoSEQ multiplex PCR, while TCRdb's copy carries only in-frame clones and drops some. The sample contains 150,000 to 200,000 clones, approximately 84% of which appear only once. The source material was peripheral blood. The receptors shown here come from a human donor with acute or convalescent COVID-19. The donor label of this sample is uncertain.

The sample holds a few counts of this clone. This CDR3 is CASSTQGVSSPLHF. CDR3 bases: TGTGCCAGCAGCACCCAGGGGGTTTCATCACCCCTCCACTTT. The gene calls are TRBV9 and TRBJ1-6; TRBD1 matches 7 bases. The CDR3 is 14 residues long. CDR1 and CDR2 (germline): SGDLS, YYNGEE. V gave up 4 bases and J gave up 10 bases; unmatched junction bases: 8.

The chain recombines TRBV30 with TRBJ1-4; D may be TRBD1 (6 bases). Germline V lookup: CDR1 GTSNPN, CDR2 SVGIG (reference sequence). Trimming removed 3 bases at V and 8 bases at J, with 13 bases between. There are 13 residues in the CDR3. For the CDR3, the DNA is TGTGCCTGGAGGAAGGACAGCGCCGAAAAACTGTTTTTT. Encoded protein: CAWRKDSAEKLFF.

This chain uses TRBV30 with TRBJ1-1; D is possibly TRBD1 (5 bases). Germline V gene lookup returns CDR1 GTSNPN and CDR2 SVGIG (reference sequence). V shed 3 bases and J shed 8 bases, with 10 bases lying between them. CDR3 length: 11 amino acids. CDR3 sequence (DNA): TGTGCCTGGAGCAGGGAGGCCGAAGCTTTCTTT. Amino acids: CAWSREAEAFF.

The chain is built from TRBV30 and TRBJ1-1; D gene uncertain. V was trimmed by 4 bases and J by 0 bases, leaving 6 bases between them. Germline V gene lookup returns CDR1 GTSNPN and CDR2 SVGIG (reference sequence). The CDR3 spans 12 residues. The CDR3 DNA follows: TGTGCCTGGACACATCTGAACACTGAAGCTTTCTTT. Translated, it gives CAWTHLNTEAFF. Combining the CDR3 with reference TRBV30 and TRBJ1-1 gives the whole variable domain SQTIHQWPATLVQPVGSPLSLECTVEGTSNPNLYWYRQAAGRGLQLLFYSVGIGQISSEVPQNLSASRPQDRQFILSSKKLLLSDSGFYLCAWTHLNTEAFFGQGTRLTVV.

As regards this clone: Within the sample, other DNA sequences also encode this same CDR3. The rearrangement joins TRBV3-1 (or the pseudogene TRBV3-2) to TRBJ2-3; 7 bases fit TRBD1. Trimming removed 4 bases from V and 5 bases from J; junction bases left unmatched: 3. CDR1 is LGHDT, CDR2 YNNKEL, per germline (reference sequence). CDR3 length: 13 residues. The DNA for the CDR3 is TGTGCCAGCAGCCGAGGGGGCCAAGATACGCAGTATTTT. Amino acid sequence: CASSRGGQDTQYF.

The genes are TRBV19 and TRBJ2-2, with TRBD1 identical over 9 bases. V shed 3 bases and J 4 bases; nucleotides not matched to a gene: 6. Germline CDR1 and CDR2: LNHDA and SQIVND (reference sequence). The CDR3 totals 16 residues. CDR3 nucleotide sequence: TGTGCCAGTAGTATTACAGGGGGCGCGGGCACCGGGGAGCTGTTTTTT. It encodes CASSITGGAGTGELFF.

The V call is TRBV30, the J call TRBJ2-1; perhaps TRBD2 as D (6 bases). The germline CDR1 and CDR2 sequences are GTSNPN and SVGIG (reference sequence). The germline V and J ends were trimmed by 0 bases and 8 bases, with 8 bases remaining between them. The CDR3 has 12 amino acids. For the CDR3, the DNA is TGTGCCTGGAGTGTACGGAGGGATGAGCAGTTCTTC. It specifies CAWSVRRDEQFF.

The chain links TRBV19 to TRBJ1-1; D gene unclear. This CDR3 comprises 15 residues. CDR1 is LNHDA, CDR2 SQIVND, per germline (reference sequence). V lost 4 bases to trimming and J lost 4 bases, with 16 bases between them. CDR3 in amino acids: CASSTTTGSPTEAFF. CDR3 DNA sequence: TGTGCCAGTAGTACGACAACCGGGAGCCCCACTGAAGCTTTCTTT. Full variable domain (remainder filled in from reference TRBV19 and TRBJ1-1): DGGITQSPKYLFRKEGQNVTLSCEQNLNHDAMYWYRQDPGQGLRLIYYSQIVNDFQKGDIAEGYSVSREKKESFPLTVTSAQKNPTAFYLCASSTTTGSPTEAFFGQGTRLTVV.